This T cell receptor (beta chain) was found in a study of blood T cells in healthy people across ages. This clonotype was counted a few times. There were healthy Caucasian individuals from Russia, aged roughly 6 to 95, serving as donors. Sample-barcoded 5' priming and a J-beta primer mix drove a second PCR of 7 to 11 cycles. TCRdb called the 5' RACE reads again in MiXCR, with one record for every CDR3 protein. The profile covers about 1.4 million distinct CDR3 sequences, with approximately 60% appearing a single time and 5% to 7% taken by the ten largest. The CDR3 consists of 15 residues. The V gene lost 0 bases and the J gene lost 2 bases, with 11 bases spanning the gap. Germline CDR1 and CDR2: SGHAT and FQNNGV.

Sequencing was performed on blood. This sequence joins TRBV11-2 and TRBJ2-7, with D unresolved. This TCR came from a man younger than 30 in good health. The chain's CDR3 is CASSLDMTNAYEQYF. In nucleotides, the CDR3 is TGTGCCAGCAGCTTAGATATGACAAATGCCTACGAGCAGTACTTC.